The 8 T cell receptor beta chains presented below share a single source sample, sequenced in a study of Graves' ophthalmopathy and Graves' hyperthyroidism. Researchers took RNA transcripts and amplified TCR beta CDR3 regions from them. Second-round multiplex PCR came after a first-round RT-PCR that employed HTBI primers. TCRdb re-called the multiplex PCR reads through MiXCR, storing one row per CDR3 protein. The sample lists over 650,000 distinct CDR3 sequences, just over 40% occurring once. Sequenced input: peripheral blood. Receptors were obtained from an adult man with Graves' ophthalmopathy.

As for this clonotype: A single base separates this from a much larger clone, so it may be a read error. The DNA of the CDR3 is TGTGCCATCAGGAAACAGGGGGCGGACGGGGAGCTGTCTTTT. Translating gives CAIRKQGADGELSF. The rearrangement joins TRBV10-3 to TRBJ2-2; 9 bases align to TRBD1. CDR3 length equals 14 residues. Germline V gives CDR1 ENHRY, CDR2 SYGVKD.

There are a few counts of this clonotype. This chain links TRBV12-3 or TRBV12-4 with TRBJ1-1; 7 nucleotides agree with TRBD1. Trimming removed 7 bases from V and 6 bases from J; junction bases left unmatched: 8. CDR3 size: 13 residues. In DNA, the CDR3 is TGTGCCAGCAACCACGACAGGGCCGCTGAAGCTTTCTTT. This codes for CASNHDRAAEAFF.

This clonotype has a handful of counts. The chain employs TRBV12-3 or TRBV12-4 and TRBJ1-5; the D gene is possibly TRBD1 (6 bases). The CDR3 covers 16 residues. V was trimmed by 2 bases and J by 2 bases, leaving 13 bases between them. CDR3 amino acids: CASSLRGAWGNQPQHF. The CDR3 DNA reads TGTGCCAGCAGTTTACGGGGGGCATGGGGCAATCAGCCCCAGCATTTT.

The sample holds a few counts of this clonotype. The rearrangement uses TRBV19 and TRBJ1-1, with D possibly matching TRBD1 (5 bases). The CDR3 sequence is 13 residues long. V was clipped by 6 bases and J by 5 bases, with 13 bases between them. Germline CDR1 and CDR2: LNHDA and SQIVND (reference sequence). The CDR3 loop is CASSGGRWTEAFF. The DNA of the CDR3 is TGTGCCAGTAGCGGGGGAAGGTGGACTGAAGCTTTCTTT.

This clonotype is a singleton in its sample. A read error may account for a junction end that differs from germline. The chain carries TRBV7-1 and TRBJ2-7, with TRBD2 identical over 11 bases. TRBV7-1 qualifies as an ORF whose function is uncertain. This CDR3 comprises 15 residues. DNA of the CDR3: TGTGCCAGCAGCTCAGGACTAGCGGGATACTACGAGCGGTACTTC. It encodes CASSSGLAGYYERYF.

As concerns this clonotype: A read error may be the cause here, since a much bigger clone is one base away. The chain couples TRBV29-1 to TRBJ1-1; 8 bases align to TRBD1. Per germline, CDR1 SQVTM and CDR2 ANQGSEA. CDR3 length: 19 residues. After removal of 3 bases from V and 3 bases from J, the junction contained 21 bases not matched to a gene. Here the CDR3 reads CSVDKGGPGQGLQDTEAFF. In DNA, the CDR3 is TGCAGCGTTGATAAGGGAGGACCCGGACAGGGACTTCAGGACACTGAAGCTTTCTTT.

V and J are TRBV30 and TRBJ1-2, with 8 bases aligning to TRBD1. The ends lost 2 bases at V and 5 bases at J; junction bases unmatched: 4. Per the germline V gene, CDR1 is GTSNPN and CDR2 is SVGIG (reference sequence). The CDR3 consists of 13 residues. CDR3 bases: TGTGCCTGGAGTCCTCAGGGGGCGTATGGCTACACCTTC. Its protein is CAWSPQGAYGYTF.

Ten or more counts support this clonotype. V usage is TRBV7-9 and J usage is TRBJ1-6; maybe TRBD1 (6 bases). The germline V gene has CDR1 SEHNR and CDR2 FQNEAQ (reference sequence). Trimming removed 8 bases from V and 5 bases from J, with 13 bases in between. This CDR3 is 14 amino acids long. In nucleotides, the CDR3 is TGTGCCAGCTCCCTCTACAGGGATAATTCACCCCTCCACTTT. It specifies CASSLYRDNSPLHF.